The rows below give T cell receptor beta chains drawn from one sample of a study of blood T cells in healthy people across ages. In TCRdb, the 5' RACE reads were re-called with MiXCR into one record per CDR3 protein. The data hold hundreds of thousands of distinct CDR3 sequences, with around 46% observed a single time. The sample was blood. Receptors were obtained from a man aged 25 to 40 in good health. Each CDR3 is given with its conserved first and last residue. The order of the fields is V gene, D gene, CDR3 protein. A D gene is named only where the DNA matches it firmly.

V: TRBV11-3; D: NA; CDR3: CASSTTSTTSDTQYF
V: TRBV2; D: TRBD1; CDR3: CATKEMTGITYEQYF
V: TRBV7-2; D: TRBD2; CDR3: CANSFQGGGGETQYF
V: TRBV6-2/TRBV6-3; D: TRBD1; CDR3: CASGDRWGTGELFF
V: TRBV7-2; D: TRBD1; CDR3: CASSSPKQTGGLETQYF
V: TRBV6-2/TRBV6-3; D: TRBD2; CDR3: CASRRGLAQETQYF
V: TRBV29-1; D: NA; CDR3: CSVGKGGAYEQYF
V: TRBV27; D: NA; CDR3: CASSYQGLGYEQYF
V: TRBV20-1; D: TRBD1; CDR3: CSARGWDSLNQPQHF
V: TRBV7-2; D: NA; CDR3: CASSFRTGGHNTEAFF
V: TRBV7-2; D: NA; CDR3: CASSLNPPTADNSPLHF
V: TRBV15; D: TRBD2; CDR3: CATSRVASGGYYEQYF
V: TRBV9; D: NA; CDR3: CASSVAGLPPSTDTQYF
V: TRBV5-1; D: NA; CDR3: CASSPSLTTYEQYF
V: TRBV15; D: NA; CDR3: CATSRDGRFKNTEAFF
V: TRBV10-2; D: NA; CDR3: CASSESFSNQPQHF
V: TRBV6-2/TRBV6-3; D: NA; CDR3: CASSRTTGETQYF
V: TRBV9; D: TRBD1; CDR3: CASSGQGGSDEQYF
V: TRBV2; D: NA; CDR3: CASLPQGVLNYEQFF
V: TRBV9; D: NA; CDR3: CASSLRPDEQYF
V: TRBV29-1; D: TRBD1; CDR3: CSVVDRVSYNEQFF
V: TRBV7-3; D: NA; CDR3: CASSSHAGVAMNTEAFF
V: TRBV20-1; D: NA; CDR3: CSAKRSGSASNQPQHF
V: TRBV20-1; D: NA; CDR3: CSARGILWPYEQYF
V: TRBV4-1; D: NA; CDR3: CASSGMGLQDGYTF
V: TRBV15; D: NA; CDR3: CATSRGDEQYF
V: TRBV6-1; D: TRBD1; CDR3: CASTTGQVETQYF
V: TRBV20-1; D: TRBD1; CDR3: CSAPRQGDRRYNEQFF
V: TRBV29-1; D: NA; CDR3: CSVIGDLGNEQFF
V: TRBV12-3/TRBV12-4; D: NA; CDR3: CASSLSSRYYNEQFF
V: TRBV14; D: NA; CDR3: CASSQESRTPDTQYF
V: TRBV5-1; D: NA; CDR3: CASSLTGMGSNEQFF
V: TRBV2; D: TRBD2; CDR3: CASGLAGGLSTDTQYF
V: TRBV28; D: TRBD1; CDR3: CASSLRGRGAETQYF
V: TRBV5-5; D: TRBD1; CDR3: CASSQGQRDGNSPLHF
V: TRBV12-3/TRBV12-4; D: NA; CDR3: CASSPDGKRPYEQYF
V: TRBV7-2; D: NA; CDR3: CASSLGGRNGQPQHF
V: TRBV4-1; D: TRBD2; CDR3: CASSQGGPSGVRETQYF
V: TRBV6-6; D: NA; CDR3: CASNPGPVTSEKLFF
V: TRBV2; D: NA; CDR3: CASSAQGDIQYF
V: TRBV6-2/TRBV6-3; D: NA; CDR3: CASRDRTNQPQHF
V: TRBV7-8; D: NA; CDR3: CASSLIRGNSRETQYF
V: TRBV11-1; D: NA; CDR3: CASSLTCAGGTDTQYF
V: TRBV11-2; D: TRBD2; CDR3: CASSLEHSLAGVETQYF
V: TRBV7-2; D: NA; CDR3: CASSLVSWNSPLHF
V: TRBV12-3/TRBV12-4; D: NA; CDR3: CASTQRGGSPLHF
V: TRBV28; D: TRBD2; CDR3: CASSPPQLAGVTDTQYF
V: TRBV9; D: NA; CDR3: CASSVAPAKGQNEQYF